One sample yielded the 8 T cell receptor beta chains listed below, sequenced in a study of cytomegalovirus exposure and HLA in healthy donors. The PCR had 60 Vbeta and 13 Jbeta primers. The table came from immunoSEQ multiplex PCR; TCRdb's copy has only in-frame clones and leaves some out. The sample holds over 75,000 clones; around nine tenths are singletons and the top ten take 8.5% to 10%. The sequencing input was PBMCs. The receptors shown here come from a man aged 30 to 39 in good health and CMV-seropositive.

Here the CDR3 reads CASKGPATGGYEQYF. CDR3 sequence (DNA): TGTGCCAGTAAGGGCCCGGCGACAGGGGGGTACGAGCAGTACTTC. The rearrangement joins TRBV19 to TRBJ2-7, with TRBD1 identical over 9 bases. Losses at the gene ends were 7 bases for V and 4 bases for J; bases not matched to a gene: 11. The CDR3 covers 15 residues. Germline CDR1 reads LNHDA; CDR2 reads SQIVND (reference sequence).

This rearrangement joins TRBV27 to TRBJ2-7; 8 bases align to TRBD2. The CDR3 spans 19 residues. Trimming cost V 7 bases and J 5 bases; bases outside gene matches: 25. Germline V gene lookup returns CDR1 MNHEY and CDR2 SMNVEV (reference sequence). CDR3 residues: CASKFQGLFSLLLADEQYF. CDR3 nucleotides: TGTGCCAGCAAGTTCCAGGGACTCTTTTCACTCCTACTAGCGGACGAGCAGTACTTC.

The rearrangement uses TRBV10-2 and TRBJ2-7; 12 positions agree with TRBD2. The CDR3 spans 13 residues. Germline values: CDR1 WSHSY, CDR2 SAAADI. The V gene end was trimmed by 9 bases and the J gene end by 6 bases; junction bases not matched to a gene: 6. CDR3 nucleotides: TGCGCCAGTGGACTAGCGGGAACTGCCGAGCAGTACTTC. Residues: CASGLAGTAEQYF.

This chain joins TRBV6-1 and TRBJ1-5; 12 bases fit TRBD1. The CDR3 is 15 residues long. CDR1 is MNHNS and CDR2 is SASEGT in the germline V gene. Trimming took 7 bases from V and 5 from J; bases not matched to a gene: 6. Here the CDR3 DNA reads TGTGCCAGCACTCAGGGACAGGGGGCCTATCAGCCCCAGCATTTT. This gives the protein CASTQGQGAYQPQHF.

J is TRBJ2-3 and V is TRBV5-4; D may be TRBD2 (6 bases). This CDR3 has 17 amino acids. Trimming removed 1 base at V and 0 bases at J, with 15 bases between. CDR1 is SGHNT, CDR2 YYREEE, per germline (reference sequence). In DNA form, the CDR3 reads TGTGCCAGCAGCTTGAGGAGGGGACTCATTAGCACAGATACGCAGTATTTT. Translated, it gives CASSLRRGLISTDTQYF.

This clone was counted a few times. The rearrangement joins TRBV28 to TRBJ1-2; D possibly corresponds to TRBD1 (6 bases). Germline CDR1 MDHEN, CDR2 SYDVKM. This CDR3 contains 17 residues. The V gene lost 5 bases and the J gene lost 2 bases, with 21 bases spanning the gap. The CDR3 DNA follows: TGTGCCAGCAGTCCAATCGGCCGGGACACACTAAACTATGGCTACACCTTC. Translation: CASSPIGRDTLNYGYTF.

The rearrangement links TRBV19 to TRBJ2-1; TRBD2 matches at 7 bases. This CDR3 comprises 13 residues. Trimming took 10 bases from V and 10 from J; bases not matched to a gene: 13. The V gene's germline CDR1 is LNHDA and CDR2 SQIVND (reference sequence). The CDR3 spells CATVAHLSGEQFF. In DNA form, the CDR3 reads TGTGCCACCGTCGCCCACCTTAGCGGGGAGCAGTTCTTC.

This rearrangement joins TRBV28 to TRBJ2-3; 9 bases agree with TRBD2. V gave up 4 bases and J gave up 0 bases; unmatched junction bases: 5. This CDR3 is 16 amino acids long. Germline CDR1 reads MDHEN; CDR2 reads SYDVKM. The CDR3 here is CASSSRLAASTDTQYF. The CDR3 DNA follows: TGTGCCAGCAGTTCTCGACTAGCGGCTAGCACAGATACGCAGTATTTT. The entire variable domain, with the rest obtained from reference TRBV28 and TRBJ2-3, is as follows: DVKVTQSSRYLVKRTGEKVFLECVQDMDHENMFWYRQDPGLGLRLIYFSYDVKMKEKGDIPEGYSVSREKKERFSLILESASTNQTSMYLCASSSRLAASTDTQYFGPGTRLTVL.